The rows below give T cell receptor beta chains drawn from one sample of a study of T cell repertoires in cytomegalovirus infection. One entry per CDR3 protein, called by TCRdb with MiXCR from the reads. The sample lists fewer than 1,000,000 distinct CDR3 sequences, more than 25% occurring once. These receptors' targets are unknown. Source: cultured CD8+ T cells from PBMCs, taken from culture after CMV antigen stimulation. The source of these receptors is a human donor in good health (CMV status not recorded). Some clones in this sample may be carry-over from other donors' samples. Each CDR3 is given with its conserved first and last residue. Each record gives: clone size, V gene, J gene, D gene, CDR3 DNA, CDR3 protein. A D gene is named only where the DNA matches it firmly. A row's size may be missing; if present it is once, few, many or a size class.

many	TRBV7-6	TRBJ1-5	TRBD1	TGTGCCAGCAGCTTAGCGCCAGGGGGGAGCAATCAGCCCCAGCATTTT	CASSLAPGGSNQPQHF
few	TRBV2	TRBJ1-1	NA	TGTGCCAGCGGGGCTGGAAGCACTGAAGCTTTCTTT	CASGAGSTEAFF
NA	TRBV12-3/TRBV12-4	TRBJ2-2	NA	TGTGCCAGCAGTTTGTACAGGGAAGCCGGGGAGCTGTTTTTT	CASSLYREAGELFF
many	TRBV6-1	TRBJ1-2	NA	TGTGCCAGCAGTGAAGCAATCGGGGTGTACTATGGCTACACCTTC	CASSEAIGVYYGYTF
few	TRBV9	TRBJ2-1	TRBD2	TGTGCCAGCAGCGTAGACCCTTTAGCGGGGGGCTCCTACAATGAGCAGTTCTTC	CASSVDPLAGGSYNEQFF
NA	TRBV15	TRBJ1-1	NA	TGTGCCACCAGTTGGAAACTCCGGGACCTTCAGCTATGGTCTGAAGCTTTCTTT	CATSWKLRDLQLWSEAFF
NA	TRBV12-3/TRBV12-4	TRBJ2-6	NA	TGTGCCAGCAGTTTCAGACTACCCGGGATAAGGCCTTCTGGGGCCAACGTCCTGACTTTC	CASSFRLPGIRPSGANVLTF
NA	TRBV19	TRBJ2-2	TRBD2	TGTGCCAGTAGTATAGTAGCGGGACAAGCGAACACCGGGGAGCTGTTTTTT	CASSIVAGQANTGELFF
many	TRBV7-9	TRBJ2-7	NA	TGTGCCAGCAGCTTAGAAGATGGAACACGGGACTCCTACGAGCAGTACTTC	CASSLEDGTRDSYEQYF
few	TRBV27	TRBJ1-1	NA	TGTGCCAGCAGTCTAAACGGGGGTTTCGGGAGGGCTTTCTTT	CASSLNGGFGRAFF
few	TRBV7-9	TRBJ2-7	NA	TGTGCCAGCAGCTTCTTAGGGTCTGAGCAGTACTTC	CASSFLGSEQYF
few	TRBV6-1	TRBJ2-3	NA	TGTGCCAGCAGCGCTCAGACAGATACGCAGTATTTT	CASSAQTDTQYF
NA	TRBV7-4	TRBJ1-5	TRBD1	TGTGTCAGCAGCAAAGGGACAGGGGGCAATCAGCCCCAGCATTTT	CVSSKGTGGNQPQHF
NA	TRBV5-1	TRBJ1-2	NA	TGCGCCAGCAGCTTGAGGGCAGGGGCTCCTCACAGCCACAGCTATGGCTACACCTTC	CASSLRAGAPHSHSYGYTF
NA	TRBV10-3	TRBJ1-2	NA	TGTGCCATCAGCCCTCGGGGCAGTGACTATGGCTACACCTTC	CAISPRGSDYGYTF
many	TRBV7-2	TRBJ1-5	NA	TGTGCCAGCAGCTTAGTTGCTGATGTGAGCAATCAGCCCCAGCATTTT	CASSLVADVSNQPQHF
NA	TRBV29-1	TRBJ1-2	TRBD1	TGCAGCGTTGACGGGGACAGTGACTTCTATGGCTACACCTTC	CSVDGDSDFYGYTF
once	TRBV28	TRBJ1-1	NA	TGTGCCAGCAATGGAGGAGGTAACACTGAAGCTTTCTTT	CASNGGGNTEAFF
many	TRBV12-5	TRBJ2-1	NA	TGTGCTAGTGGTTTGCCACAGGGAAATGAGCAGTTCTTC	CASGLPQGNEQFF
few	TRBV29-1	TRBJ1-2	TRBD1	TGCAGCGCCATCCGCCGGGACAGGAGAAGACTCCCTAACTATGGCTACACCTTC	CSAIRRDRRRLPNYGYTF
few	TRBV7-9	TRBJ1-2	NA	TGTGCCAGCAGCTTAAGGACAGACAACTATGGCTACACCTTC	CASSLRTDNYGYTF
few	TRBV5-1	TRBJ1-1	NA	TGCGCCAGCAGCGTTAAGGGGGGGCACATGAACACTGAAGCTTTCTTT	CASSVKGGHMNTEAFF
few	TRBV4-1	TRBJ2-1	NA	TGCGCCAGCAGCCAAGATGGTCGAGCCTATGAGCAGTTCTTC	CASSQDGRAYEQFF
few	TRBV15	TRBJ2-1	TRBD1	TGTGCCACCAGCAGAGATCGGGACAGCCGTGAGCAGTTCTTC	CATSRDRDSREQFF
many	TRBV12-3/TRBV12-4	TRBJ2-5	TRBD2	TGTGCCAGCAGTTTAAGCGGGGGAACCCAAGAGACCCAGTACTTC	CASSLSGGTQETQYF
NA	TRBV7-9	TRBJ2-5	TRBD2	TGTGCCAGCAGCCGGGGACTACAAGAGACCCAGTACTTC	CASSRGLQETQYF
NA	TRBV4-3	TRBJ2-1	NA	TGCGCCAGCAGCCAAGAGGCCAGAAGCAATGAGCAGTTCTTC	CASSQEARSNEQFF
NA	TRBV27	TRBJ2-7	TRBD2	TGTGCCAGCACGATCTCTAGCGGTGGCCTCTACGAGCAGTACTTC	CASTISSGGLYEQYF
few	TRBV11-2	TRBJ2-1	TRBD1	TGTGCCAGCAGCTTATTCGGACAGGGGAACAATGAGCAGTTCTTC	CASSLFGQGNNEQFF
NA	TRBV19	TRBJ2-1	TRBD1	TGTGCCAGTAGTGTAGGGTACAGGGGGTTGATCGATGAGCAGTTCTTC	CASSVGYRGLIDEQFF
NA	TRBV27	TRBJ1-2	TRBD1	TGTGCCAGCAGCCCGACAGGGGGCTACATTAACTATGGCTACACCTTC	CASSPTGGYINYGYTF
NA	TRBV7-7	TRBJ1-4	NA	TGTGCTAGCAGCGCCTCTGATGCAACTAATGAAAAACTGTTTTTT	CASSASDATNEKLFF
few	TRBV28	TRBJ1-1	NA	TGTGCCAGCAGTTTATTCGCCGGACAGTTCACTGAAGCTTTCTTT	CASSLFAGQFTEAFF
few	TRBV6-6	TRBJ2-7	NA	TGTGCCAGCAGTTACCCCATGGGGCATGGGGTGTACGAGCAGTACTTC	CASSYPMGHGVYEQYF
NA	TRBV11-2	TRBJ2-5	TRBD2	TGTGCCAGCAGCTTACTAGCGGGTTTTCTCGAGACCCAGTACTTC	CASSLLAGFLETQYF
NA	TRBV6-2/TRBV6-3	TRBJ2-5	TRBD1	TGTGTCAGCAGGGGGACAGTTCAAGAGACCCAGTACTTC	CVSRGTVQETQYF
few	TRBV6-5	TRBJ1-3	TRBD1	TGTGCCAGCAGGGGACAGGGGTACTCTGGAAACACCATATATTTT	CASRGQGYSGNTIYF
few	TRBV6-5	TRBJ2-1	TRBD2	TGTGCCAGCAGTCAAGCCTCGCGGGGGGTCTCCTACAATGAGCAGTTCTTC	CASSQASRGVSYNEQFF
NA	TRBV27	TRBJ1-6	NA	TGTGCCAGCAGACTCGGGGGCCCTAATTCACCCCTCCACTTT	CASRLGGPNSPLHF
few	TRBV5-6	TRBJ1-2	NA	TGTGCCAGCGAGGAACTAGGAGGGACATCTCTCCGCGGGTATGGCTACACCTTC	CASEELGGTSLRGYGYTF
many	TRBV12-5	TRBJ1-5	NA	TGTGCTAGTGGTTTGGTTCCATTACCTAATCAGCCCCAGCATTTT	CASGLVPLPNQPQHF
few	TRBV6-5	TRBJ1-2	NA	TGTGCCAGCAGTTACCTTGAGACAGCCGCTAACTATGGCTACACCTTC	CASSYLETAANYGYTF
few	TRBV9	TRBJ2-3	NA	TGTGCCAGCAGCACCTACAGGGAGATAAGCGCAGATACGCAGTATTTT	CASSTYREISADTQYF
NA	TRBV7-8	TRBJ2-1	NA	TGTGCCAGCAGCACACACAATGAGCAGTTCTTC	CASSTHNEQFF
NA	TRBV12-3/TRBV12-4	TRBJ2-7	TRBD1	TGTGCCAGCAGCCGCCGGGACAGGCCTTTCTACGAGCAGTACTTC	CASSRRDRPFYEQYF
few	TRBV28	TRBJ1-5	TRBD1	TGTGCCAGCAGTTCCCCCGGGACAGCGATCCCCCAGCCCCAGCATTTT	CASSSPGTAIPQPQHF
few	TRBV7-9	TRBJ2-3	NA	TGTGCCAGCAAGGACCCGGGGGACGCAGATACGCAGTATTTT	CASKDPGDADTQYF
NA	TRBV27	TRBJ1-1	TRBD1	TGTGCCAGCTGGGGTGACAGGGCTGGTATGAACACTGAAGCTTTCTTT	CASWGDRAGMNTEAFF
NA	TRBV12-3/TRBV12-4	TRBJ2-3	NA	TGTGCCAGCAGTTCGACAGGGAGGGGAGCAGATACGCAGTATTTT	CASSSTGRGADTQYF
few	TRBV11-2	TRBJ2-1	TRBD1	TGTGCCAGCAGCCTAAGTGGACAGGCTTACAATGAGCAGTTCTTC	CASSLSGQAYNEQFF
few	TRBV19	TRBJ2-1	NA	TGTGCCAGTAGCGGGTCGGATGAGCAGTTCTTC	CASSGSDEQFF
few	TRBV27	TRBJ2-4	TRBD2	TGTGCCAGCAGTTTACGCTCCGGGGGGGTAGCCAAAAACATTCAGTACTTC	CASSLRSGGVAKNIQYF
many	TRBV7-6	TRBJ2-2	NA	TGTGCCAGCAGCCTCCCCACGACAGGCACGAACACCGGGGAGCTGTTTTTT	CASSLPTTGTNTGELFF
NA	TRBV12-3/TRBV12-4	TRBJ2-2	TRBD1	TGTGCCAGCAGCCCCCGGGACAGGGTACCCACCGGGGAGCTGTTTTTT	CASSPRDRVPTGELFF
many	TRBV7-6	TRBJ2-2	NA	TGTGCCAGCAGCTTAGCCCCGGGTTTGGGGGCGAACACCGGGGAGCTGTTTTTT	CASSLAPGLGANTGELFF
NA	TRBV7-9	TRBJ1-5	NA	TGTGTCAGCAGCTTAGGACACTACAATCAGCCCCAGCATTTT	CVSSLGHYNQPQHF
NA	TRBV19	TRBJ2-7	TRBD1	TGTGCCAGTAGTATAACGACAGGGGGTACGTGGCAGTACTTC	CASSITTGGTWQYF